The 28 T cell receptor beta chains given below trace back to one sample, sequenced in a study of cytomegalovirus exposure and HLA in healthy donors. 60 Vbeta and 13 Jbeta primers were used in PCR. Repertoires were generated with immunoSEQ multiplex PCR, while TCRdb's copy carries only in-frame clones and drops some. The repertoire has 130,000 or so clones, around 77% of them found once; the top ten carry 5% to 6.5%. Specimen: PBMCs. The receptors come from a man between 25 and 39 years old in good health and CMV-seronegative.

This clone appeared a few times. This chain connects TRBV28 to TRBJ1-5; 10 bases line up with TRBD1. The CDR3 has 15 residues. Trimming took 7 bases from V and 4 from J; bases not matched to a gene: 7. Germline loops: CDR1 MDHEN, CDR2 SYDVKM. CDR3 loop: CASTRQGARNQPQHF. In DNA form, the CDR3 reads TGTGCCAGCACCCGACAGGGGGCAAGGAATCAGCCCCAGCATTTT.

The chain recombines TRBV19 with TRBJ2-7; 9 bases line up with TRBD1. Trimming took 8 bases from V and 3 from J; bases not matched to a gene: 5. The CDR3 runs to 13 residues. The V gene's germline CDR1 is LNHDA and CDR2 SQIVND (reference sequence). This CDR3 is CASGLTGGYEQYF. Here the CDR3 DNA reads TGTGCCAGTGGCTTGACAGGGGGCTACGAGCAGTACTTC.

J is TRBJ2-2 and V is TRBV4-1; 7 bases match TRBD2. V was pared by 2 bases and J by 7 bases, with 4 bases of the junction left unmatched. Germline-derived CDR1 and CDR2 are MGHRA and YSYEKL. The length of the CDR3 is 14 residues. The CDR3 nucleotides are TGCGCCAGCAGCCAAAGGGAGGGGATCGGGGAGCTGTTTTTT. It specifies CASSQREGIGELFF.

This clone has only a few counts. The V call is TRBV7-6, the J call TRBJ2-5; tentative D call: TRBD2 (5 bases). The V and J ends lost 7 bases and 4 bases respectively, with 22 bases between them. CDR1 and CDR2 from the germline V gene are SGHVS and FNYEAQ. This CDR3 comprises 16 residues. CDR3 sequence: CASTPWRKLGSETQYF. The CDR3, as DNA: TGTGCCAGCACCCCGTGGAGGAAATTGGGATCAGAGACCCAGTACTTC. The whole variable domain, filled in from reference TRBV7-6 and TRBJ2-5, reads GAGVSQSPRYKVTKRGQDVALRCDPISGHVSLYWYRQALGQGPEFLTYFNYEAQQDKSGLPNDRFSAERPEGSISTLTIQRTEQRDSAMYRCASTPWRKLGSETQYFGPGTRLLVL.

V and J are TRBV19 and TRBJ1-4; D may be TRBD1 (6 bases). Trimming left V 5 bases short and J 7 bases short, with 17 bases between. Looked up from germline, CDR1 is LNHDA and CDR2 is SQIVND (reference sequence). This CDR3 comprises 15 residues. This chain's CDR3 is CASSGQRGAREKLFF. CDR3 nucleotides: TGTGCCAGTAGTGGTCAACGGGGGGCTCGTGAAAAACTGTTTTTT.

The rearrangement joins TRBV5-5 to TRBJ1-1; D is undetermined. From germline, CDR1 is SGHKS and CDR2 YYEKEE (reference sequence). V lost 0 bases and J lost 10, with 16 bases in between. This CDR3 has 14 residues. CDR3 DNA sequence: TGTGCCAGCAGCTTGGGTGGGCAGAATCGTCGAGCTTTCTTT. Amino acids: CASSLGGQNRRAFF. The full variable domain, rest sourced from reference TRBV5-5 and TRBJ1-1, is DAGVTQSPTHLIKTRGQQVTLRCSPISGHKSVSWYQQVLGQGPQFIFQYYEKEERGRGNFPDRFSARQFPNYSSELNVNALLLGDSALYLCASSLGGQNRRAFFGQGTRLTVV.

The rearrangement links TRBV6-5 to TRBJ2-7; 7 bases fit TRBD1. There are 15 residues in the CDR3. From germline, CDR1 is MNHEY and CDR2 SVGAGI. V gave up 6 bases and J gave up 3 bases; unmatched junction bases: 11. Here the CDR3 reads CASSPGTASGYEQYF. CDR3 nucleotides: TGTGCCAGCAGCCCGGGGACAGCGTCGGGCTACGAGCAGTACTTC.

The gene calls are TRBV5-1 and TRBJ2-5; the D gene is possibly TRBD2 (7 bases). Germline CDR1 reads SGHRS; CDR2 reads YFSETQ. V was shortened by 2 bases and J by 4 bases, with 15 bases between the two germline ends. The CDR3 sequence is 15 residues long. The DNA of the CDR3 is TGCGCCAGCAGCTTTTTGGGGGGGGGCCGAGAGACCCAGTACTTC. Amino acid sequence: CASSFLGGGRETQYF.

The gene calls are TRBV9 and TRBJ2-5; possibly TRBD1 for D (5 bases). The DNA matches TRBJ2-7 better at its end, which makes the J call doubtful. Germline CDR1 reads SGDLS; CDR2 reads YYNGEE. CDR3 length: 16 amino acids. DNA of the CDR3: TGTGCCAGCAGCCCCGTGGATAGACAGAGCTCCTACGAGCAGTACTTC. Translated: CASSPVDRQSSYEQYF.

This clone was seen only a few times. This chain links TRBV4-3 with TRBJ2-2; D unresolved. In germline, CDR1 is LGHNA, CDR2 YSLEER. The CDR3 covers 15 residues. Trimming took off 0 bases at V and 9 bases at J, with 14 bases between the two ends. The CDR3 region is CASSQDLTGGRELFF. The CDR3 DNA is TGCGCCAGCAGCCAAGATTTGACGGGTGGCCGGGAGCTGTTTTTT.

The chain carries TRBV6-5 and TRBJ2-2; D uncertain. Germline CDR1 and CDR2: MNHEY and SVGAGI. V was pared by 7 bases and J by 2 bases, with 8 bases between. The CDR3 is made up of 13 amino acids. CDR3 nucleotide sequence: TGTGCCAGCACCCCTATCAACACCGGGGAGCTGTTTTTT. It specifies CASTPINTGELFF.

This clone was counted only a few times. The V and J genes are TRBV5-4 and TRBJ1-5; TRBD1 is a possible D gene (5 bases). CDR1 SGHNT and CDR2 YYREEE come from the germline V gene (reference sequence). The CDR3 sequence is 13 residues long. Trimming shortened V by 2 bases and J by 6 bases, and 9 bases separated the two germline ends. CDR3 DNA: TGTGCCAGCAGCTTTGGCGGGGCTCAGCCCCAGCATTTT. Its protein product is CASSFGGAQPQHF.

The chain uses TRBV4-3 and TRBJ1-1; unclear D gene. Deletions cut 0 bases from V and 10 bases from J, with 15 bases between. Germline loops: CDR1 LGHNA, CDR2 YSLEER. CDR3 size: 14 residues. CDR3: CASSQEMSGISAFF. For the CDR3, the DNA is TGCGCCAGCAGCCAAGAGATGTCGGGGATTTCAGCTTTCTTT.

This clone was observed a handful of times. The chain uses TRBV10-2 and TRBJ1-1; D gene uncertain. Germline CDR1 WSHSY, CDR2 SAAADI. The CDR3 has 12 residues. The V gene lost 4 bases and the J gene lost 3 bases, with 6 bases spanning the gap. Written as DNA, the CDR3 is TGCGCCAGCAGTGGCAGTGACACTGAAGCTTTCTTT. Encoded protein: CASSGSDTEAFF.

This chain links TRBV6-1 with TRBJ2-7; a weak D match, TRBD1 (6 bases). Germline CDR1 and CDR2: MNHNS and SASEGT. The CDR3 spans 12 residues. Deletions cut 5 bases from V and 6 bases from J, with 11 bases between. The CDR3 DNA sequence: TGTGCCAGCAGTATCAGGGGTGGCGAGCAGTACTTC. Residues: CASSIRGGEQYF.

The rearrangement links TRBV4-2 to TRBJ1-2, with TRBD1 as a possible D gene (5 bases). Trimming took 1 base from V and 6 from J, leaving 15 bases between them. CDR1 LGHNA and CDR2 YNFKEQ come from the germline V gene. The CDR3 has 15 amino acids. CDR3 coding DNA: TGTGCCAGCAGCCAAGCAGGGTTTTCTCAGGATGGCTACACCTTC. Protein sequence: CASSQAGFSQDGYTF.

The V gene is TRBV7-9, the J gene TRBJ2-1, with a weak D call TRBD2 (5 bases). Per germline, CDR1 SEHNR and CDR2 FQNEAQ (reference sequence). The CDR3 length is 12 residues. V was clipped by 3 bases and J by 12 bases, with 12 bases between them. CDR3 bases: TGTGCCAGCAGCTTCAGGAGGCCCGGGCAGTTCTTC. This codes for CASSFRRPGQFF.

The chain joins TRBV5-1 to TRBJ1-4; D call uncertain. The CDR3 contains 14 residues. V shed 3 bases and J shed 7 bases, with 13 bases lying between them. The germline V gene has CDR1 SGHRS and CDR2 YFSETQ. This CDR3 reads CASSSAGQGEKLFF. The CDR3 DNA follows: TGCGCCAGCAGCTCGGCAGGCCAAGGTGAAAAACTGTTTTTT.

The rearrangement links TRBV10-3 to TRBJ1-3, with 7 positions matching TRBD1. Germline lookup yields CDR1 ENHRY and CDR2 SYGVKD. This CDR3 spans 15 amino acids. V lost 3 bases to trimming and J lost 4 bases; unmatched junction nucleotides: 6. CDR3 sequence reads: CAISEETGWGNTIYF. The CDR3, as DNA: TGTGCCATCAGTGAAGAGACAGGGTGGGGAAACACCATATATTTT.

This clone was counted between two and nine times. CDR3 sequence: CASSQQGKMNTEAFF. The DNA of the CDR3 is TGTGCCAGCAGCCAACAGGGAAAGATGAACACTGAAGCTTTCTTT. The chain is built from TRBV2 and TRBJ1-1, with D possibly TRBD1 on 6 matching bases. The CDR3 has 15 amino acids. CDR1 and CDR2 from the germline V gene are SNHLY and FYNNEI. Between the trimmed V and J ends, which lost 6 bases and 0 bases, there was a span of 14 bases.

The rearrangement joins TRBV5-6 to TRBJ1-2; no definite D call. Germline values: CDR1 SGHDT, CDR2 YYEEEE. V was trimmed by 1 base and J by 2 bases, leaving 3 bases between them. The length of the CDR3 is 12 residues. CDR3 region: CASSLLNYGYTF. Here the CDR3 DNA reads TGTGCCAGCAGCTTGCTGAACTATGGCTACACCTTC.

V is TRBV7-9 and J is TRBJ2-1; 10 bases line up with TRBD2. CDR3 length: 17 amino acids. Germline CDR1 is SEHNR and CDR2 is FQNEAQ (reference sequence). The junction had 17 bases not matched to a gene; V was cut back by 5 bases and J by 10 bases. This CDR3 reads CASSPRSWSGGAWEQFF. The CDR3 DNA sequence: TGTGCCAGCAGCCCACGGTCTTGGAGCGGGGGGGCATGGGAGCAGTTCTTC. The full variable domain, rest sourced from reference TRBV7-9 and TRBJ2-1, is DTGVSQNPRHKITKRGQNVTFRCDPISEHNRLYWYRQTLGQGPEFLTYFQNEAQLEKSRLLSDRFSAERPKGSFSTLEIQRTEQGDSAMYLCASSPRSWSGGAWEQFFGPGTRLTVL.

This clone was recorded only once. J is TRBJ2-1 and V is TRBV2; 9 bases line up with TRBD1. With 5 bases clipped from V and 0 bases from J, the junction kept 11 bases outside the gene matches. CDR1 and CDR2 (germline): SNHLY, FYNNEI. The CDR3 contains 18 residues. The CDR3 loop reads CASSTPGQGFGSYNEQFF. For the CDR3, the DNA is TGTGCCAGCAGTACGCCGGGACAGGGTTTTGGCTCCTACAATGAGCAGTTCTTC.

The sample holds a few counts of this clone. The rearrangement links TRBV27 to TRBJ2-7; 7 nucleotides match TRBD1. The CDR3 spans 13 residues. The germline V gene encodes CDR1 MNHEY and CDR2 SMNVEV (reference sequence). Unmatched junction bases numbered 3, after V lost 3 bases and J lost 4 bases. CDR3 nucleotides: TGTGCCAGCAGTTTTGGCAGGGGGTACGAGCAGTACTTC. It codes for CASSFGRGYEQYF.

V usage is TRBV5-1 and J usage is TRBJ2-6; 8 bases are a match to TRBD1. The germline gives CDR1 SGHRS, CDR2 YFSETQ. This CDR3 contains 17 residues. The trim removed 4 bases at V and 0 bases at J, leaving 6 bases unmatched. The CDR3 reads CASSRGQVVSGANVLTF. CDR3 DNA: TGCGCCAGCAGCAGGGGACAGGTCGTCTCTGGGGCCAACGTCCTGACTTTC.

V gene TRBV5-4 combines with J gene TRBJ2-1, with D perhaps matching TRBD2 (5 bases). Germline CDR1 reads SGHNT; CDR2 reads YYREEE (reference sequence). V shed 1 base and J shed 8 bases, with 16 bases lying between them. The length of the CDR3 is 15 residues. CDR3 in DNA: TGTGCCAGCAGCTTGTATGTCCGGGGTAGCGATGAGCAGTTCTTC. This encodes CASSLYVRGSDEQFF.

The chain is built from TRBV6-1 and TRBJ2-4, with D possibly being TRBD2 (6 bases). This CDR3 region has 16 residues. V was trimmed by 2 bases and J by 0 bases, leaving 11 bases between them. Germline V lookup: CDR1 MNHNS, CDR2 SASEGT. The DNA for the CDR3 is TGTGCCAGCAGTGAATGGGGGGATGGAGCCAAAAACATTCAGTACTTC. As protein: CASSEWGDGAKNIQYF.

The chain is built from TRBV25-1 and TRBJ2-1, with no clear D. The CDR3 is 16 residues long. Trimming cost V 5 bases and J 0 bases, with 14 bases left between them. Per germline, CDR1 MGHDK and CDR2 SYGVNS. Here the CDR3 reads CASSPLTSSSYNEQFF. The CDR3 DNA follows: TGTGCCAGCAGTCCCCTTACGTCGAGCTCCTACAATGAGCAGTTCTTC.